These 11 T cell receptor beta chains were sequenced from one sample in a study of cytomegalovirus exposure and HLA in healthy donors. It was with 60 Vbeta and 13 Jbeta primers that the PCR ran. The assay was immunoSEQ multiplex PCR, and TCRdb's table has in-frame clones only and misses some. Found here are about 120,000 clones, roughly 82% of them singletons; the top ten hold approximately 11%. The sequencing input was PBMCs. The origin of the receptors is a middle-aged man in good health and CMV-seropositive.

With respect to this clone: Other DNA sequences in this sample translate to the same CDR3. The chain joins TRBV6-1 to TRBJ2-7; TRBD1 aligns across 11 bases. The CDR3 consists of 15 residues. Trimming took 3 bases from V and 0 from J; bases not matched to a gene: 1. CDR1 is MNHNS and CDR2 is SASEGT in the germline V gene. The CDR3 region is CASSEGTGGSYEQYF. In nucleotides, the CDR3 is TGTGCCAGCAGTGAGGGGACAGGGGGCTCCTACGAGCAGTACTTC.

The chain employs TRBV7-2 and TRBJ1-1; D possibly corresponds to TRBD1 (6 bases). The CDR3 runs to 15 residues. In germline, CDR1 is SGHTA, CDR2 FQGNSA. The V end was cut by 5 bases, the J end by 3 bases, with 16 bases between. The CDR3 spells CASSDYDRPHTEAFF. The CDR3, as DNA: TGTGCCAGCAGCGACTACGACAGGCCGCACACTGAAGCTTTCTTT.

The rearrangement joins TRBV28 to TRBJ2-5, with D perhaps TRBD2 (5 bases). The J call may be in error: the DNA end matches TRBJ2-7 better. This CDR3 is 12 amino acids long. Germline CDR1 and CDR2: MDHEN and SYDVKM. The CDR3, as DNA: TGTGCCAGCACCACATCGGGGTACGAGCAGTACTTC. Amino acid sequence: CASTTSGYEQYF.

This clone occurred a few times. This chain joins TRBV7-2 and TRBJ2-5; no clear D. The CDR3 extends over 14 amino acids. Germline CDR1 and CDR2: SGHTA and FQGNSA. V gave up 4 bases and J gave up 5 bases, with 14 bases separating them. For the CDR3, the DNA is TGTGCCAGCAGCTCAGGCGTGCTGGTTGAGACCCAGTACTTC. Translated: CASSSGVLVETQYF.

This clone appeared a single time. V is TRBV5-1 and J is TRBJ2-3, with 10 nucleotides matching TRBD2. J lost 0 bases, V lost 5 bases, and 3 bases had no gene match. The germline gives CDR1 SGHRS, CDR2 YFSETQ. This CDR3 spans 15 amino acids. Written as DNA, the CDR3 is TGCGCCAGCAGGGAACTAGCGGGAAGCACAGATACGCAGTATTTT. Its translation: CASRELAGSTDTQYF.

This clone was seen only once. The J gene is TRBJ2-2, the V gene TRBV5-5; 11 bases are a match to TRBD2. CDR3 length equals 19 residues. Germline V gene sequence: CDR1 SGHKS, CDR2 YYEKEE (reference sequence). Germline trimming cut 4 bases from V and 0 bases from J; bases unmatched to any gene: 11. The CDR3 coding sequence is TGTGCCAGCAGCCGATTACTAGCGGGGGCCAGTCCGAACACCGGGGAGCTGTTTTTT. Amino acid sequence: CASSRLLAGASPNTGELFF.

A single count supports this clone. The genes are TRBV4-3 and TRBJ1-2, with D possibly TRBD1 on 6 matching bases. The CDR3 totals 16 residues. The V end lost 0 bases, the J end lost 4 bases, and 15 bases lay between the germline ends. Germline values: CDR1 LGHNA, CDR2 YSLEER. CDR3 bases: TGCGCCAGCAGCCAAGATGCGGCAGGGGCTTCCTATGGCTACACCTTC. This codes for CASSQDAAGASYGYTF.

The V and J genes are TRBV4-1 and TRBJ1-6; D is undetermined. The V gene lost 1 base and the J gene lost 9 bases, with 19 bases spanning the gap. The germline gives CDR1 MGHRA, CDR2 YSYEKL. This CDR3 has 17 amino acids. This CDR3 is CASSQVGAEVRGSPLHF. As DNA, the CDR3 is TGCGCCAGCAGCCAAGTAGGTGCGGAGGTTCGGGGTTCACCCCTCCACTTT.

J is TRBJ2-7 and V is TRBV2; TRBD2 matches 11 bases. CDR3 length: 15 amino acids. V lost 7 bases to trimming and J lost 7 bases; unmatched junction nucleotides: 12. CDR1 is SNHLY, CDR2 FYNNEI, per germline. DNA of the CDR3: TGTGCCAGCAACCTAGTTAGCGGGGGGGCCGGAGAGCAGTACTTC. As protein: CASNLVSGGAGEQYF.

This sequence joins TRBV4-3 and TRBJ1-2; 10 bases align to TRBD1. CDR3 length: 15 amino acids. V shed 5 bases and J 2 bases; nucleotides not matched to a gene: 5. CDR1 and CDR2 (germline): LGHNA, YSLEER. The CDR3 loop reads CASSYDRGQNYGYTF. CDR3 in DNA: TGCGCCAGCAGCTACGACAGGGGGCAAAACTATGGCTACACCTTC.

CDR3: CASRGWNRDKAYEQYF. Here the CDR3 DNA reads TGCGCCAGCAGGGGGTGGAATCGGGACAAAGCCTACGAGCAGTACTTC. The chain carries TRBV5-1 and TRBJ2-5; TRBD1 might be the D (6 bases). The end of the DNA fits TRBJ2-7 better, so the J call may be wrong. This CDR3 contains 16 residues. CDR1 is SGHRS and CDR2 is YFSETQ in the germline V gene.